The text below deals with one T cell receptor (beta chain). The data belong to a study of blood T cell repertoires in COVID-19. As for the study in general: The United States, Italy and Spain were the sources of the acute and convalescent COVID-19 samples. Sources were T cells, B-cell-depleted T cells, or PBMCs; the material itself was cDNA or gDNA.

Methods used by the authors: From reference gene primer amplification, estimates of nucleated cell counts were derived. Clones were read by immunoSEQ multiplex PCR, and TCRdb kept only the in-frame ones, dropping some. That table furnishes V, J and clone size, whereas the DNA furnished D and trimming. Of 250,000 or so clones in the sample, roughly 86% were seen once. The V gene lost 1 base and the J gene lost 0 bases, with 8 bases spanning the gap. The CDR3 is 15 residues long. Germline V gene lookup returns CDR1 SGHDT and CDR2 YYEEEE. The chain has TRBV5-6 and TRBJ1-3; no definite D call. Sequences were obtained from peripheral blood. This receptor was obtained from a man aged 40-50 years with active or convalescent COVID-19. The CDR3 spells CASSLSRSSGNTIYF. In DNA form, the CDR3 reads TGTGCCAGCAGCTTGTCCAGAAGCTCTGGAAACACCATATATTTT.